This entry lists 23 T cell receptor beta chains sequenced from one sample in a study of blood T cell repertoires in COVID-19. Produced via immunoSEQ multiplex PCR; TCRdb's table is partial and in-frame only. The top ten clones hold 3.9% of a sample with under 80,000 clones, about 88% of them seen once. The sequencing sample was made of peripheral blood. These receptors all stem from a man in his 70s with active COVID-19.

The chain links TRBV5-1 to TRBJ2-7; 10 bases are a match to TRBD1. The CDR3 is 14 residues long. From germline, CDR1 is SGHRS and CDR2 YFSETQ. Trimming at V came to 0 bases and at J to 3 bases, leaving 0 bases not matched to a gene. CDR3 nucleotides: TGCGCCAGCAGCTTGGGGACAGGGGGCTACGAGCAGTACTTC. Residues: CASSLGTGGYEQYF.

The CDR3 DNA reads as TGTGCCAGCAGTGACCCCCAGGGGAGCTCCTACGAGCAGTACTTC. Encoded protein: CASSDPQGSSYEQYF. This chain connects TRBV2 to TRBJ2-7, with D tentatively TRBD1 (6 bases). The CDR3 contains 15 residues. Germline values: CDR1 SNHLY, CDR2 FYNNEI. V lost 3 bases, J lost 0 bases, and 12 bases lay in between.

The rearrangement uses TRBV5-1 and TRBJ2-2; 10 bases map to TRBD2. Looked up from germline, CDR1 is SGHRS and CDR2 is YFSETQ. Trimming at V came to 2 bases and at J to 7 bases, leaving 5 bases not matched to a gene. The CDR3 has 15 amino acids. The CDR3 spells CASSFLAGVGGELFF. The CDR3 bases are TGCGCCAGCAGCTTTCTAGCGGGAGTTGGCGGGGAGCTGTTTTTT.

This chain links TRBV6-5 with TRBJ1-5; TRBD1 agrees at 7 bases. Unmatched junction bases numbered 7, after V lost 6 bases and J lost 5 bases. The CDR3 consists of 14 residues. Germline CDR1 and CDR2: MNHEY and SVGAGI. Here the CDR3 reads CASSTGTVDQPQHF. The CDR3 bases are TGTGCCAGCAGCACTGGGACAGTGGATCAGCCCCAGCATTTT.

The V gene is TRBV2, the J gene TRBJ2-7; 10 nucleotides match TRBD2. The CDR3 loop spans 16 amino acids. The ends lost 3 bases at V and 0 bases at J; junction bases unmatched: 5. Germline V CDR1 and CDR2: SNHLY, FYNNEI. This CDR3 reads CASSDEVAGGSYEQYF. The CDR3 DNA reads TGTGCCAGCAGTGATGAGGTAGCGGGAGGCTCCTACGAGCAGTACTTC.

V is TRBV4-3 and J is TRBJ2-5; TRBD2 matches 11 bases. J lost 5 bases, V lost 0 bases, and 5 bases had no gene match. The CDR3 runs to 16 residues. Germline V CDR1 and CDR2: LGHNA, YSLEER. CDR3 residues: CASSQDWASGRETQYF. The CDR3 DNA follows: TGCGCCAGCAGCCAAGATTGGGCTAGCGGGAGGGAGACCCAGTACTTC.

The V and J genes are TRBV11-2 and TRBJ1-3; 7 nucleotides align to TRBD1. The CDR3 is 15 amino acids. CDR1 SGHAT and CDR2 FQNNGV come from the germline V gene. Trimming took 5 bases from V and 3 from J; bases not matched to a gene: 7. The CDR3 DNA reads TGTGCCAGCAGCCCAGGGGGGACACTTGGAAACACCATATATTTT. This sequence encodes CASSPGGTLGNTIYF. Supplemented by reference TRBV11-2 and TRBJ1-3, the full variable domain reads EAGVAQSPRYKIIEKRQSVAFWCNPISGHATLYWYQQILGQGPKLLIQFQNNGVVDDSQLPKDRFSAERLKGVDSTLKIQPAKLEDSAVYLCASSPGGTLGNTIYFGEGSWLTVV.

V is TRBV10-3 and J is TRBJ1-1; D gene unclear. The V end lost 9 bases, the J end lost 8 bases, and 13 bases lay between the germline ends. Germline V gene lookup returns CDR1 ENHRY and CDR2 SYGVKD. The CDR3 is 11 residues long. CDR3 bases: TGTGCCATTTCAGCCTCGGAGGAAGCTTTCTTT. Its translation is CAISASEEAFF.

The V and J genes are TRBV11-3 and TRBJ2-3; D possibly corresponds to TRBD2 (5 bases). V shed 5 bases and J shed 2 bases, with 14 bases lying between them. Germline V lookup: CDR1 SGHNT, CDR2 YENEEA. The CDR3 is 15 residues long. The CDR3 region is CASSPTRTPTDTQYF. CDR3 sequence (DNA): TGTGCCAGCAGCCCCACGAGGACTCCCACAGATACGCAGTATTTT.

The chain has TRBV10-3 and TRBJ2-6; 8 bases map to TRBD1. Unmatched junction bases numbered 5, after V lost 4 bases and J lost 0 bases. Looked up from germline, CDR1 is ENHRY and CDR2 is SYGVKD. The length of the CDR3 is 17 residues. The DNA for the CDR3 is TGTGCCATCAGTGCAGACAGGGGCCGCTCTGGGGCCAACGTCCTGACTTTC. Protein: CAISADRGRSGANVLTF.

V is TRBV6-6 and J is TRBJ2-5; TRBD1 aligns across 7 bases. The germline V gene encodes CDR1 MNHNY and CDR2 SVGAGI (reference sequence). The V segment lost 2 bases and the J segment 4 bases; nucleotides outside the gene matches: 10. This CDR3 is 16 amino acids long. Here the CDR3 reads CASSYPGARGSETQYF. The CDR3 DNA reads TGTGCCAGCAGTTACCCCGGGGCCAGGGGGTCAGAGACCCAGTACTTC.

A few counts support this clone. V usage is TRBV7-2 and J usage is TRBJ1-6, with 7 bases that match TRBD1. This CDR3 has 15 amino acids. Germline assignment: CDR1 SGHTA and CDR2 FQGNSA. V trimming: 5 bases; J trimming: 6 bases; junction bases outside the gene matches: 7. This chain's CDR3 is CASSPRQGSNSPLHF. The DNA of the CDR3 is TGTGCCAGCAGCCCCCGACAGGGATCTAATTCACCCCTCCACTTT.

The genes are TRBV28 and TRBJ1-1; TRBD1 might be the D (5 bases). Germline V lookup: CDR1 MDHEN, CDR2 SYDVKM. Trimming stripped 5 bases from V and 0 bases from J, with 10 bases between. The CDR3 covers 14 residues. The CDR3 loop is CASSTTVMNTEAFF. CDR3 nucleotides: TGTGCCAGCAGTACGACAGTTATGAACACTGAAGCTTTCTTT.

The V gene is TRBV28, the J gene TRBJ1-2; the match to TRBD1 covers 7 bases. V lost 4 bases, J lost 0 bases, and 11 bases stayed unmatched. The V gene's germline CDR1 is MDHEN and CDR2 SYDVKM. The CDR3 sequence is 17 residues long. DNA of the CDR3: TGTGCCAGCAGTTCCCCCTGGGACAGAAAAACTAACTATGGCTACACCTTC. The encoded protein is CASSSPWDRKTNYGYTF.

The chain links TRBV7-2 to TRBJ1-1, with TRBD1 as a possible D gene (6 bases). CDR3 length: 15 amino acids. The germline CDR1 and CDR2 sequences are SGHTA and FQGNSA. V gave up 1 base and J gave up 4 bases, with 13 bases separating them. CDR3 protein: CASSLVGGLSTEAFF. The CDR3 DNA follows: TGTGCCAGCAGCTTAGTGGGGGGGCTAAGCACTGAAGCTTTCTTT.

This chain uses TRBV6-5 with TRBJ1-1; the D is unclear. Per germline, CDR1 MNHEY and CDR2 SVGAGI. The CDR3 loop spans 14 amino acids. The V end lost 5 bases, the J end lost 6 bases, and 16 bases lay between the germline ends. The CDR3 loop is CASSPGAGRPEAFF. CDR3 in DNA: TGTGCCAGCAGTCCCGGAGCGGGAAGGCCTGAAGCTTTCTTT.

The chain combines TRBV4-3 with TRBJ2-7; TRBD2 might be the D (6 bases). The V end was cut by 0 bases, the J end by 1 base, with 10 bases between. There are 15 residues in the CDR3. Germline loops: CDR1 LGHNA, CDR2 YSLEER. The CDR3 here is CASSQERGNSYEQYF. The DNA of the CDR3 is TGCGCCAGCAGCCAAGAACGGGGGAATTCCTACGAGCAGTACTTC.

The genes are TRBV24-1 and TRBJ2-2, with 10 bases aligning to TRBD2. The germline V gene encodes CDR1 KGHDR and CDR2 SFDVKD. Trimming removed 11 bases from V and 4 bases from J; junction bases left unmatched: 3. This CDR3 is built from 13 residues. CDR3 sequence reads: CAIRTSGTGELFF. DNA of the CDR3: TGTGCCATCCGGACTAGCGGCACCGGGGAGCTGTTTTTT.

This clone was observed a few times. This chain connects TRBV5-1 to TRBJ2-7, with D perhaps matching TRBD1 (5 bases). Trimming shortened V by 4 bases and J by 5 bases, and 16 bases separated the two germline ends. CDR1 is SGHRS, CDR2 YFSETQ, per germline. The CDR3 is made up of 14 amino acids. The CDR3 coding sequence is TGCGCCAGCAGCCCTGGGGCCCGGTCTGACGAGCAGTACTTC. Its protein is CASSPGARSDEQYF.

The table lists this clone with a few counts. The genes are TRBV6-4 and TRBJ2-1, with 7 nucleotides matching TRBD2. The CDR3 spans 16 residues. Germline loops: CDR1 MRHNA, CDR2 SNTAGT. V was pared by 2 bases and J by 12 bases, with 16 bases of the junction left unmatched. This CDR3 is CASSDGLRDYPPRQFF. The CDR3 nucleotides read TGTGCCAGCAGTGACGGCCTCCGGGACTACCCCCCTCGGCAGTTCTTC.

This chain connects TRBV18 to TRBJ2-5; D is unresolved. The CDR3 has 12 amino acids. Trimming stripped 3 bases from V and 1 base from J, with 3 bases between. The V gene's germline CDR1 is KGHSH and CDR2 LQKENI. The CDR3, as DNA: TGTGCCAGCTCACCCGGCCAAGAGACCCAGTACTTC. Translating gives CASSPGQETQYF.

CDR3 bases: TGTGCCAGCACCCCGGGTCTTCTCCGCGAAGCTTTCTTT. Residues: CASTPGLLREAFF. V gene TRBV12-3 or TRBV12-4 combines with J gene TRBJ1-1; D call uncertain. Between the trimmed V and J ends, which lost 7 bases and 8 bases, there was a span of 17 bases. The CDR3 is 13 amino acids.

This clone was observed a few times. V gene TRBV30 combines with J gene TRBJ1-2, with D possibly being TRBD1 (5 bases). Trimming removed 1 base from V and 1 base from J, with 10 bases in between. Per germline, CDR1 GTSNPN and CDR2 SVGIG (reference sequence). CDR3 length: 14 amino acids. The CDR3 DNA reads as TGTGCCTGGAGTGCCCTGGGGCATAACTATGGCTACACCTTC. Translated, it gives CAWSALGHNYGYTF.